This note documents a single T cell receptor (beta chain) sequence. This entry belongs to a study of blood T cell repertoires in COVID-19. Study as a whole: PBMCs, B-cell-depleted T cells, or T cells were the source of the cDNA or gDNA that made up the material.

Losses at the gene ends were 0 bases for V and 3 bases for J; bases not matched to a gene: 9. In germline, CDR1 is KGHSH, CDR2 LQKENI. This CDR3 spans 17 amino acids. Per the authors' pipeline: Amplification with reference gene primers provided the estimates of nucleated cell counts. The data were produced by immunoSEQ multiplex PCR, yet TCRdb's version contains in-frame clones alone and is incomplete. V, J and clone size are taken as reported in that table, and D and trimming were inferred from the DNA itself. There are about 120,000 clones in the sample; 80% to 90% occur only once, and about 18% lies in the top ten.

This clonotype originated in a human donor with acute or convalescent COVID-19. The donor label of this sample is uncertain. The sequencing input was peripheral blood. The rearrangement uses TRBV18 and TRBJ2-7, with 9 bases lining up with TRBD2. The CDR3 loop reads CASSPPTGTSYDYEQYF. DNA for the CDR3: TGTGCCAGCTCACCACCTACCGGGACTAGCTACGACTACGAGCAGTACTTC.